Below are 21 T cell receptor beta chains sequenced from a single sample in a study of CD8 T cells in ankylosing spondylitis. Study-level findings and limits: One TCR beta motif, made up of under ten highly homologous variants, appeared characteristic of ankylosing spondylitis blood.

Antigens for these TCRs are unknown. TCRdb analysed the 5' RACE reads with MiXCR anew, one entry per CDR3 protein. The sample includes almost 400,000 distinct CDR3 sequences, 20% to 25% seen only once; the top ten take about a sixth. Sequencing used blood, either unsorted or a sorted T cell fraction (not recorded which). The receptors were sampled from a male donor with ankylosing spondylitis.

The CDR3 nucleotides read TGTGCCAGCAGCTTAGCGAGGGGCAGTCAAGAGACCCAGTACTTC. Amino acid sequence: CASSLARGSQETQYF. The chain is built from TRBV7-2 and TRBJ2-5; perhaps D is TRBD1 or TRBD2 (5 bases each). Trimming shortened V by 0 bases and J by 2 bases, and 10 bases separated the two germline ends. CDR3 size: 15 residues. Germline V gene data show CDR1 as SGHTA and CDR2 as FQGNSA.

This clonotype showed up just a few times. The chain carries TRBV2 and TRBJ1-5; D possibly corresponds to TRBD1 (6 bases). Germline CDR1 reads SNHLY; CDR2 reads FYNNEI. The CDR3 is 13 residues long. V was pared by 7 bases and J by 5 bases, with 12 bases between. The CDR3 loop is CASNRQGHQPQHF. As DNA, the CDR3 is TGTGCCAGCAACCGTCAGGGGCATCAGCCCCAGCATTTT. The whole variable domain, filled in from reference TRBV2 and TRBJ1-5, reads EPEVTQTPSHQVTQMGQEVILRCVPISNHLYFYWYRQILGQKVEFLVSFYNNEISEKSEIFDDQFSVERPDGSNFTLKIRSTKLEDSAMYFCASNRQGHQPQHFGDGTRLSIL.

This clonotype was picked up many times. The chain recombines TRBV24-1 with TRBJ2-5; no definite D call. Germline V gene data show CDR1 as KGHDR and CDR2 as SFDVKD. Trimming removed 7 bases from V and 4 bases from J, with 12 bases in between. The CDR3 has 13 residues. The CDR3 bases are TGTGCCACCAGCCGGGCGGAAGGAGAGACCCAGTACTTC. Protein: CATSRAEGETQYF.

A few counts support this clonotype. The rearrangement uses TRBV4-2 and TRBJ1-6; D not resolved. The CDR3 is 13 residues long. Germline-derived CDR1 and CDR2 are LGHNA and YNFKEQ. Deletions cut 0 bases from V and 13 bases from J, with 10 bases between. The CDR3, as DNA: TGTGCCAGCAGCCAAGATTGGGCCCGGCCCCTCCACTTT. It encodes CASSQDWARPLHF.

This clonotype has more than one count but fewer than ten. V gene TRBV15 combines with J gene TRBJ2-7; TRBD2 matches 7 bases. The ends lost 4 bases at V and 2 bases at J; junction bases unmatched: 5. The CDR3 runs to 14 residues. In germline, CDR1 is LNHNV, CDR2 YYDKDF (reference sequence). The CDR3, as DNA: TGTGCCACCAGCACCCCGGGAGGAACCTACGAGCAGTACTTC. Its protein is CATSTPGGTYEQYF. Full variable domain (missing parts from reference TRBV15 and TRBJ2-7): DAMVIQNPRYQVTQFGKPVTLSCSQTLNHNVMYWYQQKSSQAPKLLFHYYDKDFNNEADTPDNFQSRRPNTSFCFLDIRSPGLGDTAMYLCATSTPGGTYEQYFGPGTRLTVT.

The genes are TRBV10-3 and TRBJ1-5, with D tentatively TRBD1 (6 bases). V was shortened by 6 bases and J by 5 bases, with 17 bases between the two germline ends. The CDR3 is 15 amino acids. CDR1 is ENHRY and CDR2 is SYGVKD in the germline V gene. This chain's CDR3 is CAISPQGQDHQPQHF. The DNA for the CDR3 is TGTGCCATCAGCCCGCAGGGACAAGACCATCAGCCCCAGCATTTT.

This clonotype was observed a handful of times. The J gene is TRBJ2-3, the V gene TRBV6-5; D may be TRBD1 (5 bases). This CDR3 comprises 16 residues. Trimming left V 6 bases short and J 0 bases short, with 16 bases between. Germline V CDR1 and CDR2: MNHEY, SVGAGI. The CDR3 here is CASRGARTTSTDTQYF. Written as DNA, the CDR3 is TGTGCCAGCAGAGGGGCTAGAACGACTAGCACAGATACGCAGTATTTT.

This clonotype showed up just a few times. This chain links TRBV15 with TRBJ2-7; 9 bases align to TRBD2. Germline CDR1 is LNHNV and CDR2 is YYDKDF (reference sequence). The trim removed 0 bases at V and 2 bases at J, leaving 2 bases unmatched. The CDR3 is 15 residues long. The CDR3 reads CATSRDSGRAYEQYF. The CDR3 bases are TGTGCCACCAGCAGAGATAGCGGGAGAGCCTACGAGCAGTACTTC.

This clonotype was picked up a small number of times. The V call is TRBV20-1, the J call TRBJ1-6; tentative D call: TRBD1 (5 bases). Germline V gene data show CDR1 as DFQATT and CDR2 as SNEGSKA (reference sequence). Trimming removed 6 bases at V and 8 bases at J, with 14 bases between. The CDR3 covers 13 residues. The chain's CDR3 is CSAGGAVDSPLHF. CDR3 in DNA: TGCAGTGCCGGTGGGGCAGTCGATTCACCCCTCCACTTT.

In its sample, this clonotype was seen a few times. The rearrangement uses TRBV18 and TRBJ1-4; no definite D call. The germline V gene encodes CDR1 KGHSH and CDR2 LQKENI. The CDR3 has 13 amino acids. Trimming removed 6 bases at V and 3 bases at J, with 8 bases between. The DNA for the CDR3 is TGTGCCAGCTCCCGACATGCTAATGAAAAACTGTTTTTT. Translation: CASSRHANEKLFF.

The CDR3 sequence is CASSARSRETQYF. The CDR3 nucleotides are TGTGCCAGCAGTGCGAGGAGTCGGGAGACCCAGTACTTC. The V and J genes are TRBV25-1 and TRBJ2-5, with no clear D. CDR1 is MGHDK and CDR2 is SYGVNS in the germline V gene. The CDR3 contains 13 residues. Trimming pared 4 bases from V and 5 bases from J, leaving 11 bases between.

The sample holds many counts of this clonotype. The chain couples TRBV12-3 or TRBV12-4 to TRBJ2-5; the D gene is possibly TRBD1 (7 bases). The CDR3 consists of 16 residues. Trimming cost V 2 bases and J 5 bases, with 18 bases left between them. For the CDR3, the DNA is TGTGCCAGCAGTTTAAGGCTAGGGGGCGCGGGGGAGACCCAGTACTTC. It encodes CASSLRLGGAGETQYF.

The V gene is TRBV10-3, the J gene TRBJ1-1; D might be TRBD1 (5 bases). V lost 4 bases to trimming and J lost 6 bases, with 21 bases between them. CDR3 length: 16 amino acids. Germline CDR1 reads ENHRY; CDR2 reads SYGVKD. CDR3 bases: TGTGCCATCAGTGTCAAGGGACGCTTGCCCTTGGCTGAAGCTTTCTTT. This sequence encodes CAISVKGRLPLAEAFF.

This clonotype has a handful of counts. This chain links TRBV7-3 with TRBJ1-1, with a weak D call TRBD1 (5 bases). The germline CDR1 and CDR2 sequences are SGHTA and FQGTGA. The CDR3 contains 13 residues. The germline V and J ends were trimmed by 5 bases and 6 bases, with 13 bases remaining between them. This chain's CDR3 is CASSLWPGAEAFF. The CDR3 DNA is TGTGCCAGCAGCCTCTGGCCGGGGGCTGAAGCTTTCTTT.

The genes are TRBV5-4 and TRBJ1-1; 8 bases line up with TRBD1. The CDR3 covers 18 residues. J gave up 1 base and V 2 bases, and 13 bases lay outside the gene matches. Germline assignment: CDR1 SGHNT and CDR2 YYREEE (reference sequence). The CDR3 nucleotides read TGTGCCAGCAGCTTCTCAGGGGGCCAAGGGAGAAGGAACACTGAAGCTTTCTTT. It is translated as CASSFSGGQGRRNTEAFF.

This clonotype has only a few counts. This sequence joins TRBV11-1 and TRBJ2-1, with 15 nucleotides matching TRBD2. The CDR3 is 18 amino acids. Germline CDR1 is SGHAT and CDR2 is FQDESV (reference sequence). J lost 8 bases, V lost 5 bases, and 13 bases had no gene match. The CDR3 bases are TGTGCCAGCAGCCCCGGACTAGCGGGAGGGTTCAGGATCTATGAGCAGTTCTTC. The encoded protein is CASSPGLAGGFRIYEQFF.

The gene calls are TRBV5-1 and TRBJ2-1; TRBD1 matches at 8 bases. Germline CDR1 SGHRS, CDR2 YFSETQ. V shed 0 bases, J shed 8 bases, and the junction held 7 bases outside the gene matches. The CDR3 length is 15 residues. The CDR3: CASSLALGQVDEQFF. CDR3 DNA sequence: TGCGCCAGCAGCTTGGCCCTGGGACAGGTGGATGAGCAGTTCTTC.

The chain couples TRBV7-9 to TRBJ2-5; 9 bases are a match to TRBD1. CDR3 length: 17 residues. Per the germline V gene, CDR1 is SEHNR and CDR2 is FQNEAQ (reference sequence). With 8 bases clipped from V and 2 bases from J, the junction kept 15 bases outside the gene matches. CDR3 amino acids: CASDLVYGTGPQETQYF. CDR3 coding DNA: TGTGCCAGCGATCTTGTTTACGGGACAGGGCCTCAAGAGACCCAGTACTTC. The whole variable domain, remainder taken from reference TRBV7-9 and TRBJ2-5, is DTGVSQNPRHKITKRGQNVTFRCDPISEHNRLYWYRQTLGQGPEFLTYFQNEAQLEKSRLLSDRFSAERPKGSFSTLEIQRTEQGDSAMYLCASDLVYGTGPQETQYFGPGTRLLVL.

This clonotype was recorded a few times. CDR3 loop: CASSQTGMGQPQHF. The DNA of the CDR3 is TGTGCCAGCAGTCAAACAGGGATGGGTCAGCCCCAGCATTTT. The gene calls are TRBV7-3 and TRBJ1-5; a possible D gene is TRBD1 (6 bases). This CDR3 is built from 14 residues. V was cut by 6 bases and J by 6 bases, with 15 bases left in between. Germline-derived CDR1 and CDR2 are SGHTA and FQGTGA. The complete variable domain, with remaining parts taken from reference TRBV7-3 and TRBJ1-5, reads GAGVSQTPSNKVTEKGKYVELRCDPISGHTALYWYRQSLGQGPEFLIYFQGTGAADDSGLPNDRFFAVRPEGSVSTLKIQRTERGDSAVYLCASSQTGMGQPQHFGDGTRLSIL.

This sequence joins TRBV4-3 and TRBJ2-6; D is uncertain. The CDR3 has 15 residues. V lost 4 bases and J 0 bases, leaving 7 bases between the germline ends. Germline V gene lookup returns CDR1 LGHNA and CDR2 YSLEER. The CDR3 is CASSLGNSGANVLTF. DNA of the CDR3: TGCGCCAGCAGCCTGGGAAACTCTGGGGCCAACGTCCTGACTTTC.

This chain links TRBV11-3 with TRBJ2-1; 10 positions match TRBD2. The germline CDR1 and CDR2 sequences are SGHNT and YENEEA. The CDR3 has 17 amino acids. The J segment lost 5 bases and the V segment lost 2 bases, leaving 9 bases of the junction unmatched. CDR3 sequence (DNA): TGTGCCAGCAGCTTACGGTTGTGGACTAGCGGAAACAATGAGCAGTTCTTC. The encoded protein is CASSLRLWTSGNNEQFF.